Shown below are 25 T cell receptor beta chains from a single sample sequenced in a study of T-cell memory formation after mild COVID-19. Each CDR3 protein is one row after TCRdb ran MiXCR on the 5' RACE reads. The sample consists of roughly 340,000 distinct CDR3 sequences, more than 15% of them appearing once. Input material: PBMCs or a T cell subset sorted from them (not recorded which). Receptor source: a man between 18 and 29 years old who had mild COVID-19 (a few samples of this study predate the infection). Cell type and time point are not known.

In its sample, this clonotype was seen a few times. This chain uses TRBV24-1 with TRBJ2-1; a possible D gene is TRBD1 (5 bases). Germline V lookup: CDR1 KGHDR, CDR2 SFDVKD. This CDR3 is 12 amino acids long. The V gene lost 3 bases and the J gene lost 11 bases, with 10 bases spanning the gap. The CDR3 bases are TGTGCCACCAGTGATCCGGACACCAAGCAGTTCTTC. Protein product: CATSDPDTKQFF.

The rearrangement joins TRBV27 to TRBJ2-1; 9 bases align to TRBD2. The V and J ends lost 7 bases and 9 bases, in that order; junction bases with no gene match: 10. Per germline, CDR1 MNHEY and CDR2 SMNVEV (reference sequence). There are 14 residues in the CDR3. CDR3 sequence: CASIQRGEFGEQFF. The CDR3 DNA reads TGTGCCAGCATCCAGCGGGGGGAGTTCGGTGAGCAGTTCTTC.

This clonotype showed up just a few times. J is TRBJ2-3 and V is TRBV4-1; D not resolved. The CDR3 has 14 residues. Per the germline V gene, CDR1 is MGHRA and CDR2 is YSYEKL. Between the trimmed V and J ends, which lost 1 base and 2 bases, there was a span of 7 bases. The CDR3 DNA sequence: TGCGCCAGCAGCCAAGCCCCTCTCACAGATACGCAGTATTTT. This sequence encodes CASSQAPLTDTQYF.

The CDR3 sequence: CASSASRVLNEKLFF. The CDR3 DNA is TGCGCCAGCAGCGCCTCCAGGGTATTAAATGAAAAACTGTTTTTT. The chain couples TRBV5-1 to TRBJ1-4; D perhaps matches TRBD1 (5 bases). The V gene lost 4 bases and the J gene lost 5 bases, with 15 bases spanning the gap. Per germline, CDR1 SGHRS and CDR2 YFSETQ. This CDR3 comprises 15 residues.

The chain couples TRBV7-9 to TRBJ2-7, with D uncertain. There are 13 residues in the CDR3. V was pared by 6 bases and J by 3 bases, with 12 bases between. Germline V gives CDR1 SEHNR, CDR2 FQNEAQ (reference sequence). This chain's CDR3 is CASSTGQYYEQYF. DNA for the CDR3: TGTGCCAGCAGTACCGGCCAGTACTACGAGCAGTACTTC. The whole variable domain, remainder taken from reference TRBV7-9 and TRBJ2-7, is DTGVSQNPRHKITKRGQNVTFRCDPISEHNRLYWYRQTLGQGPEFLTYFQNEAQLEKSRLLSDRFSAERPKGSFSTLEIQRTEQGDSAMYLCASSTGQYYEQYFGPGTRLTVT.

This clonotype was detected a few times. The chain couples TRBV4-3 to TRBJ1-3, with unresolved D. Germline V gene data show CDR1 as LGHNA and CDR2 as YSLEER. The CDR3 covers 14 residues. Trimming left V 2 bases short and J 7 bases short, with 12 bases between. In DNA form, the CDR3 reads TGCGCCAGCAGCCAAAACGCCCCGAGGAACACCATATATTTT. Its protein is CASSQNAPRNTIYF.

This clonotype was picked up a small number of times. The chain has TRBV10-3 and TRBJ1-2, with D perhaps TRBD1 (5 bases). CDR3 length: 16 amino acids. The germline V and J ends were trimmed by 0 bases and 4 bases, with 15 bases remaining between them. Germline CDR1 ENHRY, CDR2 SYGVKD. CDR3 in amino acids: CAISESLQGGLYGYTF. CDR3 sequence (DNA): TGTGCCATCAGTGAGTCACTGCAGGGAGGTCTCTATGGCTACACCTTC.

This rearrangement joins TRBV2 to TRBJ2-1; maybe TRBD2 (5 bases). Germline lookup yields CDR1 SNHLY and CDR2 FYNNEI. Deletions cut 8 bases from V and 1 base from J, with 9 bases between. The CDR3 is 13 residues long. The CDR3 DNA follows: TGTGCCAGCGGTCAGCGGTCCTACAATGAGCAGTTCTTC. Protein: CASGQRSYNEQFF.

V and J are TRBV4-2 and TRBJ2-5; no clear D gene. CDR3 size: 13 residues. Trimming shortened V by 1 base and J by 5 bases, and 8 bases separated the two germline ends. The V gene's germline CDR1 is LGHNA and CDR2 YNFKEQ. CDR3 in DNA: TGTGCCAGCAGCCAAGCCGGCGACGAGACCCAGTACTTC. It is translated as CASSQAGDETQYF.

In its sample, this clonotype was seen a few times. The rearrangement uses TRBV12-3 or TRBV12-4 and TRBJ1-5; no definite D call. CDR3 length: 12 amino acids. Trimming removed 3 bases at V and 7 bases at J, with 7 bases between. CDR3 sequence reads: CASSFPQQPQHF. The CDR3 DNA sequence: TGTGCCAGCAGTTTCCCCCAGCAGCCCCAGCATTTT.

As concerns this clonotype: This may stem from a read error, because a much larger clone lies one nucleotide away. The chain joins TRBV6-2 or TRBV6-3 to TRBJ2-1; D remains ambiguous. CDR3 length: 10 amino acids. Germline V gene lookup returns CDR1 MNHEY and CDR2 SVGEGT. The V end lost 8 bases, the J end lost 5 bases, and 4 bases lay between the germline ends. The chain's CDR3 is CASADNEQFF. CDR3 nucleotides: TGTGCCAGCGCGGACAATGAGCAGTTCTTC.

This clonotype was counted ten times or more. The V and J genes are TRBV5-1 and TRBJ2-5; tentative D call: TRBD2 (5 bases). The CDR3 runs to 14 residues. V lost 4 bases, J lost 7 bases, and 17 bases lay in between. In germline, CDR1 is SGHRS, CDR2 YFSETQ. CDR3 loop: CASSIGKLEGTQYF. CDR3 bases: TGCGCCAGCAGCATTGGGAAACTAGAGGGGACCCAGTACTTC.

The rearrangement joins TRBV6-5 to TRBJ1-2; D is unclear. Trimming left V 0 bases short and J 8 bases short, with 13 bases between. In germline, CDR1 is MNHEY, CDR2 SVGAGI. CDR3 size: 14 residues. In DNA, the CDR3 is TGTGCCAGCAGTTACTCGCCCGATGTGCGGGGCTACACCTTC. Translated, it gives CASSYSPDVRGYTF.

The chain links TRBV20-1 to TRBJ2-1; no reliable D call. The CDR3 totals 12 residues. CDR1 is DFQATT and CDR2 is SNEGSKA in the germline V gene (reference sequence). V was clipped by 2 bases and J by 0 bases, with 2 bases between them. The CDR3 sequence: CSARYSYNEQFF. The CDR3 coding sequence is TGCAGTGCTAGATACTCCTACAATGAGCAGTTCTTC.

V usage is TRBV7-9 and J usage is TRBJ2-1, with 7 bases lining up with TRBD2. The germline V gene encodes CDR1 SEHNR and CDR2 FQNEAQ (reference sequence). This CDR3 has 17 residues. After removal of 1 base from V and 8 bases from J, the junction contained 14 bases not matched to a gene. The CDR3 here is CASSLVVSGTNRHEQFF. The CDR3 coding sequence is TGTGCCAGCAGCTTAGTAGTATCAGGGACTAACCGGCATGAGCAGTTCTTC.

The chain links TRBV7-9 to TRBJ2-2; the D call may be TRBD1 or TRBD2 (7 bases each). CDR3 size: 15 residues. Per the germline V gene, CDR1 is SEHNR and CDR2 is FQNEAQ (reference sequence). Trimming stripped 4 bases from V and 5 bases from J, with 14 bases between. The CDR3 reads CASSSTGRGTGELFF. In nucleotides, the CDR3 is TGTGCCAGCAGCTCGACAGGGCGGGGGACCGGGGAGCTGTTTTTT.

The rearrangement uses TRBV11-3 and TRBJ2-1; 8 positions match TRBD1. This CDR3 is built from 14 residues. Germline CDR1 is SGHNT and CDR2 is YENEEA. The ends lost 2 bases at V and 7 bases at J; junction bases unmatched: 4. The CDR3 bases are TGTGCCAGCAGCTTAAGGCAGGGGGCGAATGAGCAGTTCTTC. Residues: CASSLRQGANEQFF.

This chain joins TRBV3-1 and TRBJ2-4, with D unresolved. Germline V gene lookup returns CDR1 LGHDT and CDR2 YNNKEL (reference sequence). V shed 2 bases and J shed 0 bases, with 2 bases lying between them. CDR3 length: 13 amino acids. CDR3 bases: TGTGCCAGCAGCCAACTAGCCAAAAACATTCAGTACTTC. Its protein is CASSQLAKNIQYF.

This clonotype was seen a handful of times. The rearrangement links TRBV6-5 to TRBJ2-5; TRBD1 or TRBD2 may be the D gene (5 bases each). V was trimmed by 2 bases and J by 4 bases, leaving 8 bases between them. There are 13 residues in the CDR3. Germline lookup yields CDR1 MNHEY and CDR2 SVGAGI. CDR3 nucleotides: TGTGCCAGCAGTTACGAGGGACGAGAGACCCAGTACTTC. It codes for CASSYEGRETQYF.

The chain couples TRBV6-4 to TRBJ1-1; 9 nucleotides match TRBD1. Germline values: CDR1 MRHNA, CDR2 SNTAGT. V lost 8 bases to trimming and J lost 4 bases; unmatched junction nucleotides: 8. The length of the CDR3 is 14 residues. The chain's CDR3 is CASRRDRDGTEAFF. The DNA for the CDR3 is TGTGCCAGCCGACGGGACAGGGATGGCACTGAAGCTTTCTTT.

This chain connects TRBV6-2 or TRBV6-3 to TRBJ1-5; a possible D gene is TRBD1 (5 bases). Germline V gene sequence: CDR1 MNHEY, CDR2 SVGEGT. The V end was cut by 0 bases, the J end by 7 bases, with 19 bases between. This CDR3 comprises 17 residues. The CDR3 DNA reads as TGTGCCAGCAGTTACTCGGCCAGGGTATTCGCAGGGCAGCCCCAGCATTTT. It specifies CASSYSARVFAGQPQHF.

The chain is built from TRBV7-9 and TRBJ2-5, with D perhaps matching TRBD1 or TRBD2 (6 bases each). V lost 4 bases to trimming and J lost 5 bases, with 14 bases between them. Germline V CDR1 and CDR2: SEHNR, FQNEAQ (reference sequence). There are 14 residues in the CDR3. CDR3 sequence (DNA): TGTGCCAGCAGCTCCCCCACGGGGGCCGAGACCCAGTACTTC. Translated: CASSSPTGAETQYF.

This clonotype turned up a few times. V is TRBV5-6 and J is TRBJ1-1, with D hard to call. The CDR3 is made up of 13 amino acids. Germline assignment: CDR1 SGHDT and CDR2 YYEEEE. Trimming cost V 4 bases and J 5 bases, with 12 bases left between them. Here the CDR3 DNA reads TGTGCCAGCAGCCTCCGCGGGGAGACTGAAGCTTTCTTT. Its protein product is CASSLRGETEAFF. The variable domain in full, completed from reference TRBV5-6 and TRBJ1-1, reads DAGVTQSPTHLIKTRGQQVTLRCSPKSGHDTVSWYQQALGQGPQFIFQYYEEEERQRGNFPDRFSGHQFPNYSSELNVNALLLGDSALYLCASSLRGETEAFFGQGTRLTVV.

This clonotype was counted between two and nine times. The rearrangement joins TRBV4-1 to TRBJ2-4; 7 positions match TRBD2. Germline V gene sequence: CDR1 MGHRA, CDR2 YSYEKL. The CDR3 is 17 residues long. J was trimmed by 2 bases and V by 1 base; bases with no gene match: 8. DNA of the CDR3: TGCGCCAGCAGCCAAGGGGTACCCGGGGGGACCAAAAACATTCAGTACTTC. It specifies CASSQGVPGGTKNIQYF.

This clonotype has only a few counts. The V call is TRBV10-3, the J call TRBJ2-2; D uncertain. The germline V and J ends were trimmed by 7 bases and 0 bases, with 9 bases remaining between them. Germline loops: CDR1 ENHRY, CDR2 SYGVKD. CDR3 size: 14 residues. The CDR3 protein is CAIKGIPNTGELFF. The CDR3, as DNA: TGTGCCATCAAGGGCATACCGAACACCGGGGAGCTGTTTTTT.